Following are 6 T cell receptor beta chains from one sample sequenced in a study of shared clonotypes between healthy human individuals. Clones were sequenced by immunoSEQ multiplex PCR, and TCRdb holds only the in-frame ones, with some missing. Counted here are around 550,000 clones, about 95% occurring once; the ten biggest clones make up 0.06%. Sequenced material: naive CD4+ T cells sorted from blood. Specified subset: CD45RA+ positively selected. Receptor source: a woman aged 30 to 39 in good health.

The CDR3 DNA sequence: TGTGCCAGCTCAAACACAGCGGGGAAGGTCTCCTACGAGCAGTACTTC. Protein product: CASSNTAGKVSYEQYF. J is TRBJ2-7 and V is TRBV18; 7 nucleotides match TRBD2. The junction had 10 bases not matched to a gene; V was cut back by 5 bases and J by 0 bases. There are 16 residues in the CDR3. Germline CDR1 KGHSH, CDR2 LQKENI.

V gene TRBV18 combines with J gene TRBJ1-1; tentatively, D is TRBD1 (5 bases). Germline V gene data show CDR1 as KGHSH and CDR2 as LQKENI. The CDR3 has 14 residues. Trimming shortened V by 6 bases and J by 5 bases, and 16 bases separated the two germline ends. The DNA for the CDR3 is TGTGCCAGCTCTTCCACACAGGCTATAACTGAAGCTTTCTTT. It is translated as CASSSTQAITEAFF. Based on the CDR3 plus reference TRBV18 and TRBJ1-1, the full variable domain is NAGVMQNPRHLVRRRGQEARLRCSPMKGHSHVYWYRQLPEEGLKFMVYLQKENIIDESGMPKERFSAEFPKEGPSILRIQQVVRGDSAAYFCASSSTQAITEAFFGQGTRLTVV.

This sequence joins TRBV27 and TRBJ2-3, with 7 nucleotides matching TRBD2. The CDR3 is 13 amino acids. V lost 4 bases, J lost 5 bases, and 3 bases stayed unmatched. Germline V gene lookup returns CDR1 MNHEY and CDR2 SMNVEV (reference sequence). The DNA for the CDR3 is TGTGCCAGCAGTTCTACTAGCGAAGATACGCAGTATTTT. It is translated as CASSSTSEDTQYF.

The chain uses TRBV28 and TRBJ2-1; 12 nucleotides line up with TRBD2. This CDR3 comprises 14 residues. Germline-derived CDR1 and CDR2 are MDHEN and SYDVKM. V dropped 2 bases and J dropped 7; count of bases not matched to a gene: 0. The CDR3 loop reads CASSLGLAGNEQFF. The CDR3 DNA is TGTGCCAGCAGTTTAGGACTAGCGGGGAATGAGCAGTTCTTC.

J is TRBJ1-4 and V is TRBV15, with D hard to call. The germline V and J ends were trimmed by 1 base and 7 bases, with 10 bases remaining between them. CDR3 length: 14 amino acids. Germline CDR1 and CDR2: LNHNV and YYDKDF (reference sequence). This CDR3 is CATSRAGFGEKLFF. For the CDR3, the DNA is TGTGCCACCAGCAGAGCTGGGTTTGGTGAAAAACTGTTTTTT.

The CDR3 loop reads CATRQGSYEQYF. As DNA, the CDR3 is TGTGCCACCCGACAGGGATCCTACGAGCAGTACTTC. V usage is TRBV6-6 and J usage is TRBJ2-7, with 7 nucleotides matching TRBD1. V shed 10 bases and J 1 base; nucleotides not matched to a gene: 4. This CDR3 is built from 12 residues. The germline gives CDR1 MNHNY, CDR2 SVGAGI (reference sequence).